The clone carrying this T cell receptor (beta chain) has a single count. Its antigen is currently unknown. The sample comes from a study of cytomegalovirus exposure and HLA in healthy donors. Study-wide points: Several of the most significant clusters appeared, in a later analysis, to be linked to common viral pathogens.

This PCR relied on a set of 60 Vbeta primers and 13 Jbeta primers. Clones were sequenced by immunoSEQ multiplex PCR, and TCRdb holds only the in-frame ones, with some missing. The table shows roughly 90,000 clones, with approximately 84% occurring only once. The germline V gene encodes CDR1 SGHTA and CDR2 FQGNSA. The CDR3 has 14 residues. V trimming: 5 bases; J trimming: 6 bases; junction bases outside the gene matches: 6. The sequence came from a young man in good health and CMV-seronegative. The chain carries TRBV7-2 and TRBJ1-5, with 8 bases matching TRBD1. Sequences were obtained from PBMCs. CDR3 protein: CASSTRTGPQPQHF. Here the CDR3 DNA reads TGTGCCAGCAGCACGCGGACAGGGCCTCAGCCCCAGCATTTT.